Each of the 22 T cell receptor beta chains below was sequenced from the same sample in a study of cytomegalovirus exposure and HLA in healthy donors. PCR involved 60 Vbeta and 13 Jbeta primers. Here immunoSEQ multiplex PCR was the method, and the copy in TCRdb shows in-frame clones only, minus some. Here the sample spans under 130,000 clones, 55% to 65% being singletons. The sample consisted of PBMCs. These receptors all stem from a young man in good health and CMV-seropositive.

The chain combines TRBV27 with TRBJ1-2; 10 nucleotides match TRBD1. In germline, CDR1 is MNHEY, CDR2 SMNVEV (reference sequence). The V and J ends lost 5 bases and 8 bases, in that order; junction bases with no gene match: 5. The CDR3 consists of 13 residues. The CDR3 is CASSPTGGEGYTF. For the CDR3, the DNA is TGTGCCAGCAGTCCGACAGGGGGCGAGGGCTACACCTTC.

This chain uses TRBV5-1 with TRBJ2-7; D unresolved. The CDR3 has 14 amino acids. V lost 4 bases and J lost 7, with 18 bases in between. Germline CDR1 reads SGHRS; CDR2 reads YFSETQ. The CDR3 DNA is TGCGCCAGCAGCGGCCCAGTCGCGACTGCAGAGCAGTACTTC. It specifies CASSGPVATAEQYF.

The chain employs TRBV6-5 and TRBJ1-5, with D unresolved. The CDR3 runs to 14 residues. The V and J ends lost 5 bases and 12 bases respectively, with 20 bases between them. The germline V gene encodes CDR1 MNHEY and CDR2 SVGAGI. CDR3 sequence reads: CASSNDIGRGLQHF. The CDR3 bases are TGTGCCAGCAGTAATGACATCGGTCGCGGGCTCCAGCATTTT.

The rearrangement uses TRBV9 and TRBJ2-5; TRBD1 aligns across 10 bases. After removal of 4 bases from V and 4 bases from J, the junction contained 4 bases not matched to a gene. The CDR3 covers 14 residues. Germline CDR1 reads SGDLS; CDR2 reads YYNGEE. The CDR3 DNA reads TGTGCCAGCAGCCCCCGACAGGGGGCAGAGACCCAGTACTTC. This codes for CASSPRQGAETQYF.

This clone was observed a few times. The V and J genes are TRBV7-8 and TRBJ1-1; possible D gene TRBD1, 6 bases. Trimming removed 1 base at V and 2 bases at J, with 17 bases between. Germline CDR1 and CDR2: SGHVS and FQNEAQ. There are 17 residues in the CDR3. CDR3 bases: TGTGCCAGCAGCTTAGGGGATCCGGGACAACTAAACACTGAAGCTTTCTTT. Translated, it gives CASSLGDPGQLNTEAFF.

This clone was detected once. The chain recombines TRBV5-4 with TRBJ2-1, with 9 bases aligning to TRBD1. Trimming took 5 bases from V and 6 from J; bases not matched to a gene: 6. The germline gives CDR1 SGHNT, CDR2 YYREEE (reference sequence). The CDR3 runs to 14 residues. CDR3 nucleotides: TGTGCCAGCAGTTTCCGGGACAGGGCCAATGAGCAGTTCTTC. It translates to CASSFRDRANEQFF.

The gene calls are TRBV5-5 and TRBJ1-4, with TRBD1 as a possible D gene (6 bases). V lost 2 bases, J lost 17 bases, and 19 bases lay in between. The germline V gene encodes CDR1 SGHKS and CDR2 YYEKEE (reference sequence). The CDR3 runs 13 residues. The CDR3 spells CASSFDRPSLPFF. The CDR3 DNA is TGTGCCAGCAGCTTCGACAGGCCGAGCCTCCCATTTTTT.

The chain combines TRBV7-6 with TRBJ1-1, with a weak D call TRBD1 (6 bases). In germline, CDR1 is SGHVS, CDR2 FNYEAQ. V was shortened by 5 bases and J by 0 bases, with 19 bases between the two germline ends. The CDR3 sequence is 17 residues long. As DNA, the CDR3 is TGTGCCAGCAGCCCCCAACCAGGGGCCTACATGAACACTGAAGCTTTCTTT. This translates into CASSPQPGAYMNTEAFF.

The genes are TRBV15 and TRBJ2-7, with TRBD2 as a possible D gene (6 bases). Looked up from germline, CDR1 is LNHNV and CDR2 is YYDKDF (reference sequence). The V end lost 0 bases, the J end lost 4 bases, and 13 bases lay between the germline ends. The CDR3 has 15 amino acids. The CDR3 reads CATSRDYMEGYEQYF. Here the CDR3 DNA reads TGTGCCACCAGCAGAGATTACATGGAGGGGTACGAGCAGTACTTC. Together with reference TRBV15 and TRBJ2-7, the CDR3 gives the full variable domain: DAMVIQNPRYQVTQFGKPVTLSCSQTLNHNVMYWYQQKSSQAPKLLFHYYDKDFNNEADTPDNFQSRRPNTSFCFLDIRSPGLGDTAMYLCATSRDYMEGYEQYFGPGTRLTVT.

The chain uses TRBV6-1 and TRBJ2-5, with 7 bases aligning to TRBD1. The J call may be wrong; the DNA end is better matched by TRBJ2-7. The CDR3 is 12 residues long. Germline V gene data show CDR1 as MNHNS and CDR2 as SASEGT. The CDR3 is CASRGTVSEQYF. DNA for the CDR3: TGTGCCAGCAGGGGGACAGTTTCCGAGCAGTACTTC.

CDR3 in DNA: TGTGCCAGCAGTAAAGTTGGGGGGGCCGCAGATACGCAGTATTTT. It specifies CASSKVGGAADTQYF. The V call is TRBV27, the J call TRBJ2-3, with a possible D match to TRBD2 (7 bases). V was shortened by 5 bases and J by 4 bases, with 16 bases between the two germline ends. From germline, CDR1 is MNHEY and CDR2 SMNVEV (reference sequence). This CDR3 has 15 amino acids.

This sequence joins TRBV4-1 and TRBJ2-5; 9 bases match TRBD2. Germline CDR1 is MGHRA and CDR2 is YSYEKL. This CDR3 region has 17 residues. J gave up 6 bases and V 0 bases, and 11 bases lay outside the gene matches. CDR3 bases: TGCGCCAGCAGCCAAGATGGGGCGGGGGGGTATAGGAAGACCCAGTACTTC. This encodes CASSQDGAGGYRKTQYF.

The chain carries TRBV2 and TRBJ2-3, with TRBD1 as a possible D gene (5 bases). The CDR3 loop spans 14 amino acids. The germline V gene encodes CDR1 SNHLY and CDR2 FYNNEI. Trimming left V 7 bases short and J 0 bases short, with 11 bases between. CDR3: CASNRQISTDTQYF. For the CDR3, the DNA is TGTGCCAGCAATAGACAGATAAGCACAGATACGCAGTATTTT.

This clone was seen only a few times. The chain recombines TRBV4-1 with TRBJ2-7; weak D call: TRBD1 (6 bases). V was clipped by 4 bases and J by 4 bases, with 11 bases between them. The CDR3 has 13 amino acids. Germline CDR1 reads MGHRA; CDR2 reads YSYEKL. Written as DNA, the CDR3 is TGCGCCAGCAGCCGAACAACAGGGTACGAGCAGTACTTC. Encoded protein: CASSRTTGYEQYF.

This sequence joins TRBV5-1 and TRBJ1-1; D is unresolved. CDR3 length equals 15 residues. V was clipped by 0 bases and J by 1 base, with 10 bases between them. From germline, CDR1 is SGHRS and CDR2 YFSETQ. The CDR3, as DNA: TGCGCCAGCAGCTTGGCCGGAGGGCCGAACACTGAAGCTTTCTTT. Translating it yields CASSLAGGPNTEAFF.

This sequence joins TRBV5-1 and TRBJ1-1, with D unresolved. Trimming pared 3 bases from V and 1 base from J, leaving 10 bases between. CDR3 size: 14 residues. Germline V gives CDR1 SGHRS, CDR2 YFSETQ. CDR3 nucleotides: TGCGCCAGCAGCTATCAACAGAGGAACACTGAAGCTTTCTTT. This encodes CASSYQQRNTEAFF.

V usage is TRBV5-1 and J usage is TRBJ2-7, with TRBD1 as a possible D gene (6 bases). The ends were cut back, 3 bases at V and 6 bases at J, with 10 bases in the middle. This CDR3 region has 12 residues. Looked up from germline, CDR1 is SGHRS and CDR2 is YFSETQ. The CDR3: CASSSSGVEQYF. The DNA for the CDR3 is TGCGCCAGCAGCTCCTCAGGGGTCGAGCAGTACTTC.

This chain uses TRBV27 with TRBJ2-7; the match to TRBD1 covers 10 bases. Germline trimming cut 2 bases from V and 2 bases from J; bases unmatched to any gene: 0. The germline V gene has CDR1 MNHEY and CDR2 SMNVEV (reference sequence). The CDR3 is made up of 14 amino acids. CDR3 nucleotide sequence: TGTGCCAGCAGTTTAGGACAGGGGGCCTACGAGCAGTACTTC. Translated: CASSLGQGAYEQYF.

This chain uses TRBV5-1 with TRBJ1-1; 11 nucleotides line up with TRBD1. Germline-derived CDR1 and CDR2 are SGHRS and YFSETQ. Germline trimming cut 3 bases from V and 5 bases from J; bases unmatched to any gene: 3. This CDR3 region has 14 residues. CDR3 in amino acids: CASSWGQGGTEAFF. CDR3 nucleotide sequence: TGCGCCAGCAGCTGGGGACAGGGGGGAACTGAAGCTTTCTTT.

The chain couples TRBV5-1 to TRBJ1-2; 8 bases line up with TRBD1. After removal of 3 bases from V and 3 bases from J, the junction contained 4 bases not matched to a gene. The CDR3 length is 14 residues. Germline V CDR1 and CDR2: SGHRS, YFSETQ. CDR3 nucleotide sequence: TGCGCCAGCAGCTCGACGACAGGGGACTATGGCTACACCTTC. It encodes CASSSTTGDYGYTF.

The chain has TRBV6-6 and TRBJ2-2; D gene uncertain. Trimming removed 7 bases at V and 4 bases at J, with 4 bases between. Germline-derived CDR1 and CDR2 are MNHNY and SVGAGI (reference sequence). The CDR3 has 11 amino acids. The CDR3 reads CASTLTGELFF. The CDR3, as DNA: TGTGCCAGCACCCTCACCGGGGAGCTGTTTTTT.

This clone was detected only a few times. The chain employs TRBV20-1 and TRBJ2-5, with D possibly being TRBD1 (5 bases). V was clipped by 3 bases and J by 4 bases, with 6 bases between them. The CDR3 consists of 11 residues. Germline loops: CDR1 DFQATT, CDR2 SNEGSKA (reference sequence). DNA for the CDR3: TGCAGTGCTAGCAGGGTAGAGACCCAGTACTTC. It translates to CSASRVETQYF.